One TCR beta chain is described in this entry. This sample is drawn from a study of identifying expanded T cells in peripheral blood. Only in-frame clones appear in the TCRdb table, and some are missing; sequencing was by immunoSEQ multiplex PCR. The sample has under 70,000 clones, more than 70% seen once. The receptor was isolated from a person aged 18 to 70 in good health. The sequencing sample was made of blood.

The DNA of the CDR3 is TGCGCCAGCAGCTTGTACTCTAGCACAGATACGCAGTATTTT. This encodes CASSLYSSTDTQYF. The V call is TRBV5-1, the J call TRBJ2-3, with D uncertain. Looked up from germline, CDR1 is SGHRS and CDR2 is YFSETQ. Trimming cost V 1 base and J 0 bases, with 6 bases left between them. This CDR3 comprises 14 residues.